This is a list of T cell receptor beta chains from one sample in a study of shared clonotypes between healthy human individuals. Generated by immunoSEQ multiplex PCR, the TCRdb table keeps only in-frame clones and is missing some. Among around 1.9 million clones listed, under 95% were seen once. Sequencing input: naive CD8+ T cells from PBMCs. These receptors originate from a man aged 18 to 29 in good health. Some clones in this sample may be carry-over from other donors' samples. The CDR3 runs from the conserved cysteine through the conserved F or W. The D gene is left open where the match is weak. Clone sizes are given selectively: once, few, many, or a class where the clone is expanded.

d_call: -
j_call: TRBJ2-3
v_call: TRBV7-6
clone_size: -
cdr3_aa: CASSSDSTDTQYF
cdr3_nt: TGTGCCAGCAGCTCTGACAGCACAGATACGCAGTATTTT

d_call: -
j_call: TRBJ1-3
v_call: TRBV28
clone_size: -
cdr3_aa: CASSLAQDSFSGNTIYF
cdr3_nt: TGTGCCAGCAGCTTGGCCCAGGACAGCTTTTCTGGAAACACCATATATTTT

d_call: TRBD1
j_call: TRBJ1-3
v_call: TRBV30
clone_size: -
cdr3_aa: CAWSEDRGSGNTIYF
cdr3_nt: TGTGCCTGGAGTGAGGACAGGGGGTCTGGAAACACCATATATTTT

d_call: -
j_call: TRBJ2-3
v_call: TRBV7-8
clone_size: -
cdr3_aa: CASSLGASSTDTQYF
cdr3_nt: TGTGCCAGCAGCTTAGGGGCTAGCAGCACAGATACGCAGTATTTT

d_call: -
j_call: TRBJ2-1
v_call: TRBV5-6
clone_size: -
cdr3_aa: CASSLDRVSSYNEQFF
cdr3_nt: TGTGCCAGCAGCTTGGATCGGGTCTCCTCCTACAATGAGCAGTTCTTC

d_call: -
j_call: TRBJ2-7
v_call: TRBV7-9
clone_size: -
cdr3_aa: CASSWTESYEQYF
cdr3_nt: TGTGCCAGCAGCTGGACAGAGTCCTACGAGCAGTACTTC

d_call: -
j_call: TRBJ2-3
v_call: TRBV5-5
clone_size: -
cdr3_aa: CASSLRLGPPDTQYF
cdr3_nt: TGTGCCAGCAGCTTGAGGCTAGGTCCCCCAGATACGCAGTATTTT

d_call: -
j_call: TRBJ2-4
v_call: TRBV30
clone_size: -
cdr3_aa: CAWSVILALAKNIQYF
cdr3_nt: TGTGCCTGGAGTGTAATTTTGGCCCTAGCCAAAAACATTCAGTACTTC

d_call: -
j_call: TRBJ2-7
v_call: TRBV7-9
clone_size: -
cdr3_aa: CASSFVALEQYF
cdr3_nt: TGTGCCAGCAGCTTTGTGGCCCTCGAGCAGTACTTC

d_call: TRBD2
j_call: TRBJ2-7
v_call: TRBV9
clone_size: -
cdr3_aa: CASSVVAGGPAYEQYF
cdr3_nt: TGTGCCAGCAGCGTAGTAGCGGGAGGGCCGGCTTACGAGCAGTACTTC

d_call: TRBD2
j_call: TRBJ2-2
v_call: TRBV4-3
clone_size: -
cdr3_aa: CASSQGWREASNTGELFF
cdr3_nt: TGCGCCAGCAGCCAAGGTTGGCGGGAGGCCTCGAACACCGGGGAGCTGTTTTTT

d_call: -
j_call: TRBJ2-7
v_call: TRBV27
clone_size: -
cdr3_aa: CACSLSGNLAAGQYF
cdr3_nt: TGTGCCTGCTCTCTTAGCGGTAACCTCGCGGCGGGGCAGTACTTC

d_call: -
j_call: TRBJ1-5
v_call: TRBV6-5
clone_size: -
cdr3_aa: CASSPDGSGNQPQHF
cdr3_nt: TGTGCCAGCAGCCCCGACGGGTCTGGCAATCAGCCCCAGCATTTT

d_call: TRBD2
j_call: TRBJ2-1
v_call: TRBV5-1
clone_size: -
cdr3_aa: CASSLVSGGPPNEQFF
cdr3_nt: TGCGCCAGCAGCTTGGTTTCGGGGGGGCCCCCCAATGAGCAGTTCTTC

d_call: TRBD1
j_call: TRBJ1-2
v_call: TRBV27
clone_size: once
cdr3_aa: CASSLFKGGPDYGYTF
cdr3_nt: TGTGCCAGCAGTTTATTTAAAGGGGGCCCTGACTATGGCTACACCTTC

d_call: -
j_call: TRBJ2-1
v_call: TRBV2
clone_size: -
cdr3_aa: CASSERRLDNEQFF
cdr3_nt: TGTGCCAGCAGTGAAAGGAGGCTCGACAATGAGCAGTTCTTC

d_call: -
j_call: TRBJ1-1
v_call: TRBV19
clone_size: -
cdr3_aa: CATYYGYTEAFF
cdr3_nt: TGTGCCACCTACTATGGGTACACTGAAGCTTTCTTT

d_call: TRBD2
j_call: TRBJ2-1
v_call: TRBV2
clone_size: once
cdr3_aa: CASSALAGGPNEQFF
cdr3_nt: TGTGCCAGCAGTGCGTTAGCGGGAGGGCCGAATGAGCAGTTCTTC

d_call: TRBD1
j_call: TRBJ1-1
v_call: TRBV19
clone_size: -
cdr3_aa: CASNPYRGWTEAFF
cdr3_nt: TGTGCCAGTAATCCATACAGGGGGTGGACTGAAGCTTTCTTT

d_call: -
j_call: TRBJ2-1
v_call: TRBV4-3
clone_size: -
cdr3_aa: CASSQRDRTFNNEQFF
cdr3_nt: TGCGCCAGCAGCCAACGTGACAGGACCTTCAACAATGAGCAGTTCTTC

d_call: -
j_call: TRBJ1-1
v_call: TRBV7-9
clone_size: once
cdr3_aa: CASSRQDPNTEAFF
cdr3_nt: TGTGCCAGCAGCCGACAGGACCCGAACACTGAAGCTTTCTTT

d_call: TRBD1
j_call: TRBJ2-7
v_call: TRBV5-1
clone_size: -
cdr3_aa: CASSTFDRGSDEQYF
cdr3_nt: TGCGCCAGCAGCACCTTCGACAGGGGATCCGACGAGCAGTACTTC

d_call: -
j_call: TRBJ2-1
v_call: TRBV10-2
clone_size: -
cdr3_aa: CASSQAIYNEQFF
cdr3_nt: TGCGCCAGCAGTCAGGCCATCTACAATGAGCAGTTCTTC

d_call: -
j_call: TRBJ2-1
v_call: TRBV6-1
clone_size: -
cdr3_aa: CASITGSSYNEQFF
cdr3_nt: TGTGCCAGCATTACAGGGAGTAGCTACAATGAGCAGTTCTTC

d_call: -
j_call: TRBJ1-1
v_call: TRBV4-1
clone_size: -
cdr3_aa: CASRSVSLNTEAFF
cdr3_nt: TGCGCCAGCAGGTCGGTATCCTTGAACACTGAAGCTTTCTTT

d_call: -
j_call: TRBJ2-7
v_call: TRBV4-1
clone_size: -
cdr3_aa: CASSQEETSSYEQYF
cdr3_nt: TGCGCCAGCAGCCAAGAGGAGACTAGCTCCTACGAGCAGTACTTC

d_call: -
j_call: TRBJ1-2
v_call: TRBV2
clone_size: once
cdr3_aa: CASSLLTGRTNYGYTF
cdr3_nt: TGTGCCAGCAGTCTCCTTACAGGGAGGACTAACTATGGCTACACCTTC

d_call: TRBD1
j_call: TRBJ2-7
v_call: TRBV13
clone_size: -
cdr3_aa: CASSKGGTGTYEQYF
cdr3_nt: TGTGCCAGCAGCAAGGGCGGGACAGGGACCTACGAGCAGTACTTC

d_call: TRBD2
j_call: TRBJ2-3
v_call: TRBV28
clone_size: -
cdr3_aa: CASRPGLATDTQYF
cdr3_nt: TGTGCCAGCAGGCCGGGACTAGCAACAGATACGCAGTATTTT

d_call: TRBD2
j_call: TRBJ2-7
v_call: TRBV4-2
clone_size: -
cdr3_aa: CASSQDMTSGLYEQYF
cdr3_nt: TGTGCCAGCAGCCAAGATATGACTAGCGGGCTCTACGAGCAGTACTTC

d_call: TRBD2
j_call: TRBJ2-1
v_call: TRBV4-3
clone_size: -
cdr3_aa: CASSPQAGAYNEQFF
cdr3_nt: TGCGCCAGCAGCCCCCAAGCGGGAGCCTACAATGAGCAGTTCTTC

d_call: -
j_call: TRBJ2-7
v_call: TRBV9
clone_size: -
cdr3_aa: CASSVGRTSYEQYF
cdr3_nt: TGTGCCAGCAGCGTCGGCAGGACCTCCTACGAGCAGTACTTC

d_call: -
j_call: TRBJ2-4
v_call: TRBV6-5
clone_size: -
cdr3_aa: CASRHLGTVKNIQYF
cdr3_nt: TGTGCCAGCAGACACCTCGGGACTGTCAAAAACATTCAGTACTTC

d_call: -
j_call: TRBJ2-7
v_call: TRBV6-5
clone_size: -
cdr3_aa: CASTPDFARFEQYF
cdr3_nt: TGTGCCAGCACCCCGGACTTCGCGAGGTTCGAGCAGTACTTC

d_call: TRBD2
j_call: TRBJ2-7
v_call: TRBV27
clone_size: -
cdr3_aa: CASSLTLAGVYEQYF
cdr3_nt: TGTGCCAGCAGTTTAACGCTAGCGGGTGTTTACGAGCAGTACTTC

d_call: -
j_call: TRBJ1-2
v_call: TRBV27
clone_size: -
cdr3_aa: CASMDSYYGYTF
cdr3_nt: TGTGCCAGCATGGACAGCTACTATGGCTACACCTTC

d_call: -
j_call: TRBJ2-5
v_call: TRBV12-2
clone_size: -
cdr3_aa: CASRLLLVEETQYF
cdr3_nt: TGTGCAAGTCGCTTACTTCTAGTTGAAGAGACCCAGTACTTC

d_call: -
j_call: TRBJ1-1
v_call: TRBV27
clone_size: -
cdr3_aa: CASIPLSQGSTEAFF
cdr3_nt: TGTGCCAGCATCCCCCTATCGCAGGGGAGCACTGAAGCTTTCTTT

d_call: -
j_call: TRBJ1-2
v_call: TRBV6-1
clone_size: -
cdr3_aa: CASSEAISWGAYGYTF
cdr3_nt: TGTGCCAGCAGTGAAGCTATTAGCTGGGGGGCCTATGGCTACACCTTC

d_call: TRBD1
j_call: TRBJ2-3
v_call: TRBV9
clone_size: -
cdr3_aa: CASSATGGRGTDTQYF
cdr3_nt: TGTGCCAGCAGCGCGACAGGGGGCCGAGGCACAGATACGCAGTATTTT

d_call: -
j_call: TRBJ1-5
v_call: TRBV19
clone_size: -
cdr3_aa: CASSILTGSNQPQHF
cdr3_nt: TGTGCCAGTAGTATCCTAACAGGGAGCAATCAGCCCCAGCATTTT

d_call: -
j_call: TRBJ1-1
v_call: TRBV19
clone_size: -
cdr3_aa: CASRLRANTEAFF
cdr3_nt: TGTGCCAGTAGGCTCAGGGCGAACACTGAAGCTTTCTTT

d_call: -
j_call: TRBJ2-1
v_call: TRBV5-6
clone_size: -
cdr3_aa: CASSFSDNEQFF
cdr3_nt: TGTGCCAGCAGTTTCTCGGACAATGAGCAGTTCTTC

d_call: -
j_call: TRBJ1-1
v_call: TRBV27
clone_size: -
cdr3_aa: CASSFGGPNTEAFF
cdr3_nt: TGTGCCAGCAGTTTCGGGGGGCCCAACACTGAAGCTTTCTTT

d_call: -
j_call: TRBJ2-2
v_call: TRBV7-2
clone_size: -
cdr3_aa: CASSLAGVAGELFF
cdr3_nt: TGTGCCAGCAGCTTAGCGGGCGTAGCCGGGGAGCTGTTTTTT

d_call: -
j_call: TRBJ2-5
v_call: TRBV10-3
clone_size: -
cdr3_aa: CAISEPDTGTQETQYF
cdr3_nt: TGTGCCATCAGTGAGCCCGATACAGGGACTCAAGAGACCCAGTACTTC

d_call: -
j_call: TRBJ1-3
v_call: TRBV25-1
clone_size: once
cdr3_aa: CASSPLRPYFSGNTIYF
cdr3_nt: TGTGCCAGCAGTCCACTTAGGCCATATTTCTCTGGAAACACCATATATTTT

d_call: -
j_call: TRBJ2-1
v_call: TRBV15
clone_size: -
cdr3_aa: CATSRERATYNEQFF
cdr3_nt: TGTGCCACCAGCAGAGAGAGGGCCACTTACAATGAGCAGTTCTTC

d_call: -
j_call: TRBJ1-5
v_call: TRBV28
clone_size: -
cdr3_aa: CASSFRTYVSNQPQHF
cdr3_nt: TGTGCCAGCAGTTTCAGAACCTACGTTAGCAATCAGCCCCAGCATTTT

d_call: TRBD1
j_call: TRBJ1-1
v_call: TRBV5-6
clone_size: -
cdr3_aa: CASSYQGAQAFF
cdr3_nt: TGTGCCAGCAGTTATCAGGGGGCGCAGGCTTTCTTT

d_call: -
j_call: TRBJ1-1
v_call: TRBV23-1
clone_size: -
cdr3_aa: CASSLSHLGNTEAFF
cdr3_nt: TGCGCCAGCAGTCTAAGCCACCTGGGGAACACTGAAGCTTTCTTT

d_call: -
j_call: TRBJ2-6
v_call: TRBV15
clone_size: -
cdr3_aa: CATSRAPQTTISGANVLTF
cdr3_nt: TGTGCCACCAGCAGAGCCCCACAGACGACCATCTCTGGGGCCAACGTCCTGACTTTC

d_call: TRBD1
j_call: TRBJ2-7
v_call: TRBV7-2
clone_size: -
cdr3_aa: CASSLESTGGYEQYF
cdr3_nt: TGTGCCAGCAGCTTAGAATCGACAGGGGGGTACGAGCAGTACTTC

d_call: TRBD2
j_call: TRBJ2-7
v_call: TRBV6-6
clone_size: -
cdr3_aa: CASGDSGSGSEQYF
cdr3_nt: TGTGCCAGCGGTGATAGCGGGAGTGGGTCCGAGCAGTACTTC

d_call: -
j_call: TRBJ2-1
v_call: TRBV19
clone_size: -
cdr3_aa: CASSTQEGLYNEQFF
cdr3_nt: TGTGCCAGTAGCACCCAAGAGGGTCTGTACAATGAGCAGTTCTTC